These 31 T cell receptor beta chains share one sample of origin, sequenced in a study of T cell changes during pregnancy in multiple sclerosis (dated by TCRdb to about 2019). The protocol used for the library was the immunoSEQ multiplex PCR assay. In TCRdb, the immuneACCESS table is reduced to in-frame sequences with V and J assigned. These tables do not hold every clone; where another copy was compared, an unresolved V gene accounts for under half, and the others remain unexplained. The sample table lists tens of thousands of clones, approximately 90% of them with a count of one. The leading ten clones occupy about 11% of the sample. Sequencing used CD8+ T cells from peripheral blood mononuclear cells, obtained before pregnancy. These receptors came from a female donor with multiple sclerosis, enrolled in a pregnancy study.

DNA of the CDR3: TGCGCCAGCAGCTTGACGGACTTTTACAATGAGCAGTTCTTC. It specifies CASSLTDFYNEQFF. The chain employs TRBV5-1 and TRBJ2-1; D might be TRBD2 (5 bases). Germline V CDR1 and CDR2: SGHRS, YFSETQ. There are 14 residues in the CDR3. Trimming cost V 1 base and J 4 bases, with 9 bases left between them.

The rearrangement links TRBV10-3 to TRBJ1-5; 8 nucleotides match TRBD1. CDR3 length: 20 amino acids. With 0 bases clipped from V and 0 bases from J, the junction kept 13 bases outside the gene matches. CDR1 and CDR2 (germline): ENHRY, SYGVKD. For the CDR3, the DNA is TGTGCCATCAGTGAGTCGTATACCCTGGGACAGGTTGATAGCAATCAGCCCCAGCATTTT. Its translation is CAISESYTLGQVDSNQPQHF.

The chain combines TRBV6-1 with TRBJ1-1; 9 bases are a match to TRBD1. CDR1 MNHNS and CDR2 SASEGT come from the germline V gene. The CDR3 totals 14 residues. V was pared by 6 bases and J by 0 bases, with 2 bases of the junction left unmatched. The CDR3: CASRTGGLNTEAFF. The CDR3 DNA follows: TGTGCCAGCAGGACAGGGGGTTTGAACACTGAAGCTTTCTTT.

CDR3 sequence reads: CASSFTGFQETQYF. The CDR3 DNA reads TGTGCCAGCAGCTTTACGGGATTCCAAGAGACCCAGTACTTC. The V call is TRBV11-3, the J call TRBJ2-5; D may be TRBD2 (5 bases). The CDR3 is 14 residues long. The germline gives CDR1 SGHNT, CDR2 YENEEA. The V gene lost 3 bases and the J gene lost 1 base, with 9 bases spanning the gap.

The chain combines TRBV4-1 with TRBJ2-1; weak D call: TRBD2 (6 bases). The CDR3 is made up of 14 amino acids. Trimming took 0 bases from V and 4 from J, leaving 7 bases between them. Germline-derived CDR1 and CDR2 are MGHRA and YSYEKL. The CDR3 spells CASSQEGGYNEQFF. The CDR3 coding sequence is TGCGCCAGCAGCCAAGAAGGAGGGTACAATGAGCAGTTCTTC.

This chain uses TRBV7-2 with TRBJ2-5; TRBD1 might be the D (6 bases). V was clipped by 4 bases and J by 5 bases, with 23 bases between them. CDR1 SGHTA and CDR2 FQGNSA come from the germline V gene. The CDR3 is made up of 17 amino acids. CDR3 nucleotides: TGTGCCAGCAGCTCGGGCCGGGACATCCCATTTGTGGAGACCCAGTACTTC. Translation: CASSSGRDIPFVETQYF.

The V call is TRBV7-9, the J call TRBJ1-2, with D uncertain. The germline gives CDR1 SEHNR, CDR2 FQNEAQ (reference sequence). V lost 2 bases to trimming and J lost 1 base, with 17 bases between them. The CDR3 consists of 17 residues. The CDR3 DNA sequence: TGTGCCAGCAGCTTATTTCCTTCCCTCCTCCTTAACTATGGCTACACCTTC. This encodes CASSLFPSLLLNYGYTF.

V is TRBV9 and J is TRBJ2-7; maybe TRBD2 (6 bases). Germline CDR1 reads SGDLS; CDR2 reads YYNGEE. The length of the CDR3 is 13 residues. The V and J ends lost 3 bases and 6 bases respectively, with 13 bases between them. DNA for the CDR3: TGTGCCAGCAGCGCCTCGCTAGCGTCCGAGCAGTACTTC. It translates to CASSASLASEQYF.

The chain joins TRBV10-3 to TRBJ2-4; the D gene is possibly TRBD1 (7 bases). The length of the CDR3 is 19 residues. The V gene lost 0 bases and the J gene lost 1 base, with 19 bases spanning the gap. Germline V gene data show CDR1 as ENHRY and CDR2 as SYGVKD. This chain's CDR3 is CAISESTGTRVGAKNIQYF. CDR3 coding DNA: TGTGCCATCAGTGAGTCGACAGGGACTCGGGTCGGCGCCAAAAACATTCAGTACTTC.

This clone occurred once. This chain uses TRBV25-1 with TRBJ2-3; D is perhaps TRBD1 (6 bases). CDR3 length: 15 amino acids. The germline gives CDR1 MGHDK, CDR2 SYGVNS. The V and J ends lost 5 bases and 3 bases respectively, with 15 bases between them. The chain's CDR3 is CASSLLQGATDTQYF. The CDR3 DNA reads TGTGCCAGCAGTCTCTTACAGGGAGCAACAGATACGCAGTATTTT. Full variable domain (rest looked up from reference TRBV25-1 and TRBJ2-3): EADIYQTPRYLVIGTGKKITLECSQTMGHDKMYWYQQDPGMELHLIHYSYGVNSTEKGDLSSESTVSRIRTEHFPLTLESARPSHTSQYLCASSLLQGATDTQYFGPGTRLTVL.

The chain employs TRBV7-2 and TRBJ1-2, with no clear D. V lost 6 bases, J lost 8 bases, and 16 bases lay in between. This CDR3 spans 13 amino acids. Germline V gene lookup returns CDR1 SGHTA and CDR2 FQGNSA. The CDR3 DNA reads as TGTGCCAGCAGGCCAGATCCCCTTGCAGGCTACACCTTC. Its protein is CASRPDPLAGYTF.

This clone was counted between two and nine times. The V call is TRBV9, the J call TRBJ2-2; perhaps TRBD1 as D (7 bases). The V end was cut by 0 bases, the J end by 5 bases, with 17 bases between. The CDR3 contains 17 residues. From germline, CDR1 is SGDLS and CDR2 YYNGEE. CDR3 protein: CASSVVGLAGGTGELFF. Written as DNA, the CDR3 is TGTGCCAGCAGCGTAGTCGGTTTGGCAGGGGGGACCGGGGAGCTGTTTTTT.

The chain couples TRBV6-5 to TRBJ2-5; 9 nucleotides align to TRBD2. This CDR3 spans 13 amino acids. V lost 2 bases, J lost 10 bases, and 5 bases stayed unmatched. Germline loops: CDR1 MNHEY, CDR2 SVGAGI. The CDR3 DNA follows: TGTGCCAGCAGTTACCGGCGGGGGGGAGACCAGTACTTC. Its protein is CASSYRRGGDQYF.

V and J are TRBV19 and TRBJ1-2; TRBD1 might be the D (6 bases). The V end was cut by 3 bases, the J end by 0 bases, with 14 bases between. Germline CDR1 reads LNHDA; CDR2 reads SQIVND (reference sequence). The CDR3 loop spans 16 amino acids. CDR3 sequence reads: CASSIQGLGANYGYTF. In DNA form, the CDR3 reads TGTGCCAGTAGTATTCAGGGGCTGGGAGCTAACTATGGCTACACCTTC. Drawing the rest from reference TRBV19 and TRBJ1-2, the complete variable domain is DGGITQSPKYLFRKEGQNVTLSCEQNLNHDAMYWYRQDPGQGLRLIYYSQIVNDFQKGDIAEGYSVSREKKESFPLTVTSAQKNPTAFYLCASSIQGLGANYGYTFGSGTRLTVV.

The J gene is TRBJ1-4, the V gene TRBV30; D may be TRBD1 (5 bases). This CDR3 region has 14 residues. In germline, CDR1 is GTSNPN, CDR2 SVGIG (reference sequence). V was trimmed by 0 bases and J by 8 bases, leaving 13 bases between them. This CDR3 is CAWSVGQGKEKLFF. The CDR3 DNA sequence: TGTGCCTGGAGTGTAGGGCAGGGAAAGGAAAAACTGTTTTTT. Based on the CDR3 plus reference TRBV30 and TRBJ1-4, the full variable domain is SQTIHQWPATLVQPVGSPLSLECTVEGTSNPNLYWYRQAAGRGLQLLFYSVGIGQISSEVPQNLSASRPQDRQFILSSKKLLLSDSGFYLCAWSVGQGKEKLFFGSGTQLSVL.

CDR3 amino acids: CASSLSDFGGVSYGYTF. The CDR3 DNA reads as TGTGCCAGCAGCTTATCGGATTTCGGAGGGGTTTCCTATGGCTACACCTTC. V is TRBV5-4 and J is TRBJ1-2; weak D call: TRBD1 (5 bases). CDR1 is SGHNT, CDR2 YYREEE, per germline (reference sequence). V lost 2 bases and J 4 bases, leaving 21 bases between the germline ends. This CDR3 is built from 17 residues.

The rearrangement uses TRBV7-9 and TRBJ1-2; D ambiguous. Trimming pared 6 bases from V and 1 base from J, leaving 12 bases between. This CDR3 is built from 14 residues. Germline CDR1 is SEHNR and CDR2 is FQNEAQ (reference sequence). CDR3 region: CASSLTGFNYGYTF. CDR3 sequence (DNA): TGTGCCAGCAGTTTAACGGGGTTTAACTATGGCTACACCTTC.

The chain uses TRBV6-5 and TRBJ1-2; no reliable D call. CDR1 and CDR2 (germline): MNHEY, SVGAGI. The CDR3 has 13 amino acids. With 5 bases removed from V and 3 bases from J, the gap between germline ends came to 10 bases. The CDR3 sequence is CASSGSQYYGYTF. CDR3 in DNA: TGTGCCAGCAGTGGGAGCCAGTACTATGGCTACACCTTC.

This chain uses TRBV7-9 with TRBJ2-7; no clear D. The CDR3 totals 15 residues. Germline V gene sequence: CDR1 SEHNR, CDR2 FQNEAQ (reference sequence). Trimming shortened V by 1 base and J by 0 bases, and 10 bases separated the two germline ends. CDR3 sequence (DNA): TGTGCCAGCAGCTTAGTGACTTCGAGCTCCTACGAGCAGTACTTC. Translating it yields CASSLVTSSSYEQYF.

V is TRBV2 and J is TRBJ1-4; 11 bases line up with TRBD1. This CDR3 contains 17 residues. Germline CDR1 and CDR2: SNHLY and FYNNEI. V lost 2 bases to trimming and J lost 8 bases; unmatched junction nucleotides: 10. The CDR3: CASSETGTGGFEEKLFF. The CDR3 DNA reads TGTGCCAGCAGTGAAACCGGGACAGGGGGTTTCGAGGAAAAACTGTTTTTT.

The V gene is TRBV27, the J gene TRBJ2-7; 8 bases line up with TRBD1. The CDR3 contains 14 residues. V was clipped by 4 bases and J by 5 bases; unmatched bases: 7. The germline V gene encodes CDR1 MNHEY and CDR2 SMNVEV (reference sequence). In DNA form, the CDR3 reads TGTGCCAGCAGTTGGACAGGGACCGGGCACGAGCAGTACTTC. Residues: CASSWTGTGHEQYF.

Here the CDR3 DNA reads TGTGCCAGCAGCCACAGGGTGCAGTTCTTC. Translated: CASSHRVQFF. This sequence joins TRBV11-2 and TRBJ2-1; TRBD1 might be the D (6 bases). V dropped 5 bases and J dropped 12 bases, with 8 bases sitting between them. CDR3 length: 10 residues. Germline V gives CDR1 SGHAT, CDR2 FQNNGV.

By share, this clone counts as medium-sized. The rearrangement uses TRBV4-3 and TRBJ2-1; 12 positions match TRBD2. CDR1 is LGHNA and CDR2 is YSLEER in the germline V gene. The CDR3 consists of 16 residues. Trimming removed 0 bases from V and 6 bases from J; junction bases left unmatched: 3. The chain's CDR3 is CASSQEPSGGANEQFF. CDR3 DNA sequence: TGCGCCAGCAGCCAAGAACCTAGCGGGGGGGCCAATGAGCAGTTCTTC.

In the case of this clone: At the DNA level, this CDR3 is encoded by other sequences in the same sample as well. V and J are TRBV11-2 and TRBJ2-3; TRBD2 matches at 9 bases. J lost 6 bases, V lost 1 base, and 5 bases had no gene match. CDR1 and CDR2 from the germline V gene are SGHAT and FQNNGV. The CDR3 has 15 residues. CDR3 sequence (DNA): TGTGCCAGCAGCTTAGTAGCGGGAGAGGCCGATACGCAGTATTTT. The encoded protein is CASSLVAGEADTQYF.

V gene TRBV6-5 combines with J gene TRBJ2-7; no definite D call. The CDR3 totals 13 residues. From germline, CDR1 is MNHEY and CDR2 SVGAGI. Trimming took off 5 bases at V and 1 base at J, with 9 bases between the two ends. The CDR3 DNA is TGTGCCAGCAGTACCCCCGGGTCCTACGAGCAGTACTTC. This sequence encodes CASSTPGSYEQYF.

The rearrangement links TRBV6-4 to TRBJ2-3, with 10 bases lining up with TRBD2. The CDR3 extends over 15 amino acids. Losses at the gene ends were 6 bases for V and 1 base for J; bases not matched to a gene: 4. Germline assignment: CDR1 MRHNA and CDR2 SNTAGT. The CDR3 DNA reads as TGTGCCAGCAGCGATCTAGCGGGGGGCACAGATACGCAGTATTTT. It specifies CASSDLAGGTDTQYF.

J is TRBJ2-5 and V is TRBV5-6; D is possibly TRBD2 (5 bases). Looked up from germline, CDR1 is SGHDT and CDR2 is YYEEEE. V was trimmed by 4 bases and J by 5 bases, leaving 18 bases between them. The CDR3 contains 15 residues. The CDR3 reads CASSPVNAAEETQYF. CDR3 DNA: TGTGCCAGCAGCCCAGTAAATGCAGCGGAGGAGACCCAGTACTTC. Full variable domain (remainder filled in from reference TRBV5-6 and TRBJ2-5): DAGVTQSPTHLIKTRGQQVTLRCSPKSGHDTVSWYQQALGQGPQFIFQYYEEEERQRGNFPDRFSGHQFPNYSSELNVNALLLGDSALYLCASSPVNAAEETQYFGPGTRLLVL.

This sequence joins TRBV5-1 and TRBJ2-5; 7 nucleotides align to TRBD2. There are 16 residues in the CDR3. J was trimmed by 1 base and V by 5 bases; bases with no gene match: 11. Germline V gene lookup returns CDR1 SGHRS and CDR2 YFSETQ. This CDR3 is CASSSLSGGVQETQYF. The CDR3 coding sequence is TGCGCCAGCAGTTCCTTATCTGGGGGGGTCCAAGAGACCCAGTACTTC.

The CDR3 coding sequence is TGTGCCAGCAGCCATGGCTTGTCTAGCAATCAGCCCCAGCATTTT. Translation gives CASSHGLSSNQPQHF. The chain combines TRBV4-2 with TRBJ1-5; D remains unclear. V shed 3 bases and J shed 0 bases, with 9 bases lying between them. The CDR3 runs to 15 residues. The germline CDR1 and CDR2 sequences are LGHNA and YNFKEQ.

The chain uses TRBV5-4 and TRBJ1-1; 7 nucleotides match TRBD1. V trimming: 0 bases; J trimming: 3 bases; junction bases outside the gene matches: 8. This CDR3 has 16 amino acids. Germline lookup yields CDR1 SGHNT and CDR2 YYREEE (reference sequence). CDR3 DNA sequence: TGTGCCAGCAGCTTGGCCCGGACAGGCTATGACACTGAAGCTTTCTTT. This codes for CASSLARTGYDTEAFF.

This clone was detected a few times. This chain uses TRBV5-5 with TRBJ1-1, with no clear D. The V end was cut by 2 bases, the J end by 1 base, with 6 bases between. This CDR3 spans 13 amino acids. Germline CDR1 and CDR2: SGHKS and YYEKEE (reference sequence). The CDR3 loop is CASSFLPNTEAFF. The CDR3 nucleotides read TGTGCCAGCAGCTTCCTCCCGAACACTGAAGCTTTCTTT.